This T cell receptor (beta chain) was captured in a study of CD8 T cells in ankylosing spondylitis. Broader study findings: It was reported that disease-linked clones were significantly enriched in matched ankylosing spondylitis synovial fluid. It appeared that ankylosing spondylitis blood was characterized by a TCR beta motif of about eight highly homologous variants. Peripheral blood samples showed relatively rare disease-linked clones, and these clones were CD8+.

About this clonotype itself: Its antigen remains unidentified. A read error may account for a junction end that differs from germline.

By quantitative 5'-RACE with molecular barcodes, the TCR beta libraries were made. From the 5' RACE reads, TCRdb called clonotypes with MiXCR, one entry per CDR3 protein. The table has 300,000 to 350,000 distinct CDR3 sequences, around 21% seen once. The CDR3 sequence is 15 residues long. The germline V gene encodes CDR1 SSHAT and CDR2 FNYEAQ (reference sequence). The sequenced sample was blood, either unsorted or a sorted T cell fraction (not recorded which). V is TRBV7-7 and J is TRBJ2-3; tentatively, D is TRBD2 (5 bases). The clonotype was recovered from a female donor with ankylosing spondylitis or in good health (not recorded which). As DNA, the CDR3 is TGTGCTAGCAGCCCCGGACTTACAAGCACAGATACGCAGTATTTT. The encoded protein is CASSPGLTSTDTQYF.